These 31 T cell receptor beta chains were all obtained from the same sample, sequenced in a study of beta chain features in type 1 diabetes (dated by TCRdb to the late 2010s). The method was the immunoSEQ multiplex PCR assay. The High Capacity cDNA Reverse Transcription Kit was used to reverse transcribe all of the isolated RNA, meaning that expressed TCRB transcripts were what got sequenced. TCRdb stores this immuneACCESS table with in-frame sequences only. Part of the clones is absent; in the studies checked, under half of the shortfall reflects unresolved V genes, and no reason is known for the rest. This sample gives 130,000 to 150,000 clones in total; about 50% of them show up just once. The ten most abundant clones make up 0.4% to 0.5% of the sample. The source material was Tregs from blood. The sample's cell subset or site label is to be understood as: regulatory CD4+ T cells. These receptors were taken from a man between 18 and 35 years old in good health.

This clone was counted between two and nine times. The chain carries TRBV7-9 and TRBJ2-3; TRBD2 aligns across 7 bases. Per the germline V gene, CDR1 is SEHNR and CDR2 is FQNEAQ (reference sequence). V gave up 5 bases and J gave up 2 bases; unmatched junction bases: 7. This CDR3 has 15 amino acids. CDR3 region: CASSRAGVDTDTQYF. Written as DNA, the CDR3 is TGTGCCAGCAGCCGTGCGGGGGTAGACACAGATACGCAGTATTTT.

The V call is TRBV30, the J call TRBJ2-3, with D perhaps TRBD1 (5 bases). V was pared by 0 bases and J by 4 bases, with 5 bases between. The CDR3 has 12 residues. The V gene's germline CDR1 is GTSNPN and CDR2 SVGIG (reference sequence). The CDR3 DNA reads as TGTGCCTGGAGTGTACAGGCAGATACGCAGTATTTT. Encoded protein: CAWSVQADTQYF.

The rearrangement links TRBV11-2 to TRBJ2-4, with 9 positions matching TRBD2. Germline CDR1 and CDR2: SGHAT and FQNNGV. The CDR3 extends over 14 amino acids. The J segment lost 7 bases and the V segment lost 2 bases, leaving 3 bases of the junction unmatched. The CDR3, as DNA: TGTGCCAGCAGCTTAAGACTAGCGGCGAACATTCAGTACTTC. It yields the protein CASSLRLAANIQYF.

This clone turned up a few times. V is TRBV5-4 and J is TRBJ2-4, with unresolved D. Germline V CDR1 and CDR2: SGHNT, YYREEE (reference sequence). V dropped 0 bases and J dropped 6 bases, with 7 bases sitting between them. The CDR3 length is 13 residues. CDR3 DNA: TGTGCCAGCAGCTTGGCCGGTGGAAACATTCAGTACTTC. As protein: CASSLAGGNIQYF.

This clone was seen a single time. The gene calls are TRBV5-1 and TRBJ2-5, with a weak D call TRBD2 (6 bases). This CDR3 has 14 residues. Trimming took 0 bases from V and 4 from J, leaving 10 bases between them. Germline lookup yields CDR1 SGHRS and CDR2 YFSETQ. This CDR3 reads CASSLGVGGETQYF. CDR3 DNA sequence: TGCGCCAGCAGCTTGGGCGTGGGGGGAGAGACCCAGTACTTC.

There are a few counts of this clone. The rearrangement joins TRBV7-2 to TRBJ1-2; D ambiguous. This CDR3 contains 14 residues. V gave up 6 bases and J gave up 4 bases, with 15 bases separating them. Germline V gives CDR1 SGHTA, CDR2 FQGNSA. CDR3 DNA: TGTGCCAGCAGTCGAAGTCGTGTCAGCTATGGCTACACCTTC. Protein: CASSRSRVSYGYTF.

This clone was counted only a few times. The chain links TRBV28 to TRBJ2-7, with 7 bases lining up with TRBD2. After removal of 6 bases from V and 2 bases from J, the junction contained 13 bases not matched to a gene. Germline lookup yields CDR1 MDHEN and CDR2 SYDVKM. The CDR3 extends over 16 amino acids. The CDR3 sequence is CASSPGRWVPTYEQYF. The CDR3 bases are TGTGCCAGCAGCCCCGGGAGGTGGGTCCCTACCTACGAGCAGTACTTC. The complete variable domain, with remaining parts taken from reference TRBV28 and TRBJ2-7, reads DVKVTQSSRYLVKRTGEKVFLECVQDMDHENMFWYRQDPGLGLRLIYFSYDVKMKEKGDIPEGYSVSREKKERFSLILESASTNQTSMYLCASSPGRWVPTYEQYFGPGTRLTVT.

The chain uses TRBV9 and TRBJ2-2; 7 nucleotides align to TRBD2. Germline-derived CDR1 and CDR2 are SGDLS and YYNGEE. The CDR3 has 16 amino acids. J was trimmed by 2 bases and V by 5 bases; bases with no gene match: 9. In DNA, the CDR3 is TGTGCCAGCAGTCTGGAGGCTAGCGGCAACACCGGGGAGCTGTTTTTT. This sequence encodes CASSLEASGNTGELFF.

The sample holds a few counts of this clone. V gene TRBV5-8 combines with J gene TRBJ2-1; D not resolved. This CDR3 contains 15 residues. Germline V gene sequence: CDR1 SGHTS, CDR2 YDEGEE. Trimming took off 1 base at V and 6 bases at J, with 14 bases between the two ends. CDR3 loop: CASSLYFSLGNEQFF. The CDR3 coding sequence is TGTGCCAGCAGCTTGTATTTTAGCTTGGGCAATGAGCAGTTCTTC.

This chain connects TRBV27 to TRBJ2-5; 9 bases match TRBD1. The CDR3 totals 17 residues. V lost 4 bases, J lost 5 bases, and 14 bases stayed unmatched. The germline V gene has CDR1 MNHEY and CDR2 SMNVEV (reference sequence). The CDR3 sequence is CASSYGTGSLLGETQYF. The CDR3 bases are TGTGCCAGCAGTTACGGGACAGGGAGTTTGTTGGGGGAGACCCAGTACTTC.

The chain has TRBV9 and TRBJ2-5; no definite D call. Germline V gene data show CDR1 as SGDLS and CDR2 as YYNGEE. The CDR3 is made up of 16 amino acids. V lost 4 bases, J lost 5 bases, and 21 bases lay in between. Written as DNA, the CDR3 is TGTGCCAGCAGCCCTTCGATTATGCGACTTGGGGAGACCCAGTACTTC. Translating it yields CASSPSIMRLGETQYF.

The chain joins TRBV6-6 to TRBJ2-7, with D possibly matching TRBD2 (7 bases). The germline V and J ends were trimmed by 6 bases and 1 base, with 13 bases remaining between them. The CDR3 is made up of 14 amino acids. Per the germline V gene, CDR1 is MNHNY and CDR2 is SVGAGI (reference sequence). CDR3 residues: CASSPGGGSYEQYF. CDR3 nucleotides: TGTGCCAGCAGCCCGGGGGGCGGATCCTACGAGCAGTACTTC.

This chain links TRBV27 with TRBJ2-6; tentatively, D is TRBD1 (5 bases). Trimming stripped 5 bases from V and 1 base from J, with 12 bases between. CDR1 and CDR2 (germline): MNHEY, SMNVEV (reference sequence). This CDR3 region has 16 residues. CDR3 bases: TGTGCCAGCAGTCGTCAGGGTTTGTCTGGGGCCAACGTCCTGACTTTC. This encodes CASSRQGLSGANVLTF.

This clone was detected only a few times. The genes are TRBV7-2 and TRBJ2-3, with 8 bases lining up with TRBD2. V shed 1 base and J 2 bases; nucleotides not matched to a gene: 5. This CDR3 comprises 16 residues. Germline CDR1 and CDR2: SGHTA and FQGNSA. CDR3: CASSLDAGGPTDTQYF. In DNA, the CDR3 is TGTGCCAGCAGCTTAGACGCGGGAGGCCCCACAGATACGCAGTATTTT.

A single count supports this clone. This chain links TRBV28 with TRBJ2-3, with D unresolved. Germline CDR1 and CDR2: MDHEN and SYDVKM. The ends were cut back, 3 bases at V and 1 base at J, with 14 bases in the middle. This CDR3 comprises 16 residues. CDR3 amino acids: CASSFNSRRRTDTQYF. The CDR3 DNA follows: TGTGCCAGCAGTTTCAACAGCCGAAGACGCACAGATACGCAGTATTTT.

The rearrangement links TRBV6-5 to TRBJ2-3, with D perhaps matching TRBD2 (6 bases). CDR3 length equals 15 residues. Germline V CDR1 and CDR2: MNHEY, SVGAGI. V was shortened by 2 bases and J by 2 bases, with 11 bases between the two germline ends. The CDR3 nucleotides are TGTGCCAGCAGTTACCTAGCGAGAAACACAGATACGCAGTATTTT. Translated: CASSYLARNTDTQYF.

This chain joins TRBV29-1 and TRBJ2-5; TRBD2 agrees at 12 bases. The end of the DNA aligns better with TRBJ2-7, so the J call may be wrong. The CDR3 is 14 amino acids. Germline assignment: CDR1 SQVTM and CDR2 ANQGSEA. DNA of the CDR3: TGCAGCGTTGAGACTAGCGGGAGTGTGCACGAGCAGTACTTC. It encodes CSVETSGSVHEQYF.

In this sample, this clone turned up a few times. This chain links TRBV5-6 with TRBJ1-5; TRBD1 matches at 11 bases. The CDR3 spans 14 residues. The germline gives CDR1 SGHDT, CDR2 YYEEEE. V dropped 2 bases and J dropped 7; count of bases not matched to a gene: 2. CDR3 sequence (DNA): TGTGCCAGCAGCTTTAGGACAGGGGGCCAGCCCCAGCATTTT. Its protein product is CASSFRTGGQPQHF. Variable domain in full (rest from reference TRBV5-6 and TRBJ1-5): DAGVTQSPTHLIKTRGQQVTLRCSPKSGHDTVSWYQQALGQGPQFIFQYYEEEERQRGNFPDRFSGHQFPNYSSELNVNALLLGDSALYLCASSFRTGGQPQHFGDGTRLSIL.

V gene TRBV6-1 combines with J gene TRBJ1-5, with 11 nucleotides matching TRBD1. The CDR3 contains 14 residues. CDR1 and CDR2 from the germline V gene are MNHNS and SASEGT. Written as DNA, the CDR3 is TGTGCGATCCCGGGACAGGGGGGCAATCAGCCCCAGCATTTT. Translating gives CAIPGQGGNQPQHF.

The CDR3 protein is CASSQVWRGNQPQHF. The DNA of the CDR3 is TGCGCCAGCAGCCAAGTATGGAGAGGCAATCAGCCCCAGCATTTT. V usage is TRBV4-3 and J usage is TRBJ1-5; D is unclear. Trimming took 1 base from V and 2 from J, leaving 9 bases between them. Germline CDR1 and CDR2: LGHNA and YSLEER. CDR3 length: 15 amino acids.

The chain has TRBV30 and TRBJ1-3, with D uncertain. Germline V gene data show CDR1 as GTSNPN and CDR2 as SVGIG (reference sequence). This CDR3 region has 15 residues. The V end lost 5 bases, the J end lost 0 bases, and 14 bases lay between the germline ends. CDR3 protein: CAWGGRPFSGNTIYF. In DNA, the CDR3 is TGTGCCTGGGGCGGGCGGCCTTTCTCTGGAAACACCATATATTTT.

Remarks on this clone: An end of the junction differs from the germline gene, which may be a read error. This specimen includes other DNA sequences encoding the same CDR3. The gene calls are TRBV19 and TRBJ2-7; possibly TRBD1 for D (5 bases). CDR1 LNHDA and CDR2 SQIVND come from the germline V gene (reference sequence). This CDR3 has 15 amino acids. In DNA, the CDR3 is TGTACCAGTAGTATCGACTGGACAAGATCCTACGAGCAGTACTTC. Translating it yields CTSSIDWTRSYEQYF.

The chain employs TRBV9 and TRBJ2-3; 8 nucleotides match TRBD2. Germline V CDR1 and CDR2: SGDLS, YYNGEE. This CDR3 contains 16 residues. J lost 0 bases, V lost 0 bases, and 3 bases had no gene match. The CDR3 loop reads CASSVGASGSTDTQYF. Written as DNA, the CDR3 is TGTGCCAGCAGCGTAGGGGCTAGCGGGAGCACAGATACGCAGTATTTT.

In its sample, this clone was seen a few times. This chain connects TRBV28 to TRBJ2-4; possibly TRBD1 for D (5 bases). This CDR3 region has 12 residues. CDR1 and CDR2 from the germline V gene are MDHEN and SYDVKM. V lost 5 bases and J lost 11, with 13 bases in between. The CDR3 sequence is CASSLPRGLQYF. CDR3 DNA: TGTGCCAGCAGTCTTCCAAGGGGCCTTCAGTACTTC. Based on the CDR3 plus reference TRBV28 and TRBJ2-4, the full variable domain is DVKVTQSSRYLVKRTGEKVFLECVQDMDHENMFWYRQDPGLGLRLIYFSYDVKMKEKGDIPEGYSVSREKKERFSLILESASTNQTSMYLCASSLPRGLQYFGAGTRLSVL.

The CDR3 region has the DNA TGTGCCAGCAGAGCGTCCCTTGCCTCCTACGAGCAGTACTTC. It codes for CASRASLASYEQYF. This chain joins TRBV6-5 and TRBJ2-7; D unclear. The CDR3 has 14 residues. V was shortened by 6 bases and J by 0 bases, with 12 bases between the two germline ends. Germline V gene data show CDR1 as MNHEY and CDR2 as SVGAGI.

The rearrangement uses TRBV29-1 and TRBJ1-4, with D unclear. Germline V gives CDR1 SQVTM, CDR2 ANQGSEA. V was clipped by 4 bases and J by 7 bases, with 10 bases between them. This CDR3 has 12 residues. The CDR3 nucleotides are TGCAGCGTTGTCGGTTTGTCTGAAAAACTGTTTTTT. Encoded protein: CSVVGLSEKLFF.

This clone was observed a handful of times. The chain combines TRBV28 with TRBJ1-4; D not resolved. Germline V gene data show CDR1 as MDHEN and CDR2 as SYDVKM. This CDR3 comprises 13 residues. Trimming shortened V by 11 bases and J by 7 bases, and 17 bases separated the two germline ends. The CDR3 DNA sequence: TGTGCCGCGGGCCGTACTCGGTTTGAAAAACTGTTTTTT. It is translated as CAAGRTRFEKLFF. Full variable domain (rest looked up from reference TRBV28 and TRBJ1-4): DVKVTQSSRYLVKRTGEKVFLECVQDMDHENMFWYRQDPGLGLRLIYFSYDVKMKEKGDIPEGYSVSREKKERFSLILESASTNQTSMYLCAAGRTRFEKLFFGSGTQLSVL.

The chain joins TRBV7-6 to TRBJ2-5; 10 nucleotides align to TRBD2. The CDR3 spans 15 residues. Germline CDR1 reads SGHVS; CDR2 reads FNYEAQ. Trimming took 4 bases from V and 1 from J; bases not matched to a gene: 3. The CDR3 DNA reads as TGTGCCAGCAGCTCAGGACTAGCGGTCCAAGAGACCCAGTACTTC. This translates into CASSSGLAVQETQYF.

The V call is TRBV28, the J call TRBJ1-2; TRBD1 agrees at 7 bases. The length of the CDR3 is 14 residues. Germline V gives CDR1 MDHEN, CDR2 SYDVKM. V lost 3 bases, J lost 4 bases, and 5 bases stayed unmatched. The CDR3 bases are TGTGCCAGCAGTTTGGGACAGCCTCCCTATGGCTACACCTTC. It encodes CASSLGQPPYGYTF.

Here the CDR3 DNA reads TGCGCCAGCAGCTTGGTCCCATCCCAACCGGGAGGGCCGGGGCGTGGGAACGAGCAGTACTTC. Its protein product is CASSLVPSQPGGPGRGNEQYF. V and J are TRBV5-1 and TRBJ2-7; 8 nucleotides match TRBD2. Trimming removed 0 bases from V and 5 bases from J; junction bases left unmatched: 25. The CDR3 loop spans 21 amino acids. Per germline, CDR1 SGHRS and CDR2 YFSETQ.

A few counts support this clone. J is TRBJ1-5 and V is TRBV4-3; possible D gene TRBD1, 6 bases. Germline V gene data show CDR1 as LGHNA and CDR2 as YSLEER. This CDR3 is 14 amino acids long. Trimming shortened V by 0 bases and J by 7 bases, and 10 bases separated the two germline ends. Here the CDR3 reads CASSQEARGQPQHF. CDR3 nucleotide sequence: TGCGCCAGCAGCCAAGAGGCGAGGGGGCAGCCCCAGCATTTT.